This T cell receptor (beta chain) was identified in a study of cytomegalovirus exposure and HLA in healthy donors. Unrecorded immune exposures were likely, despite nominal health at sampling. The length of the CDR3 is 14 residues. Deletions cut 5 bases from V and 4 bases from J, with 9 bases between. Germline values: CDR1 SEHNR, CDR2 FQNEAQ (reference sequence). Researchers ran the PCR with 60 Vbeta and 13 Jbeta primers. The assay was immunoSEQ multiplex PCR, and TCRdb's table has in-frame clones only and misses some. The sample lists 150,000 or so clones; approximately 80% were seen once. The genes are TRBV7-9 and TRBJ2-6, with D perhaps TRBD2 (5 bases). The sample consisted of PBMCs. This sequence originates from a woman between 18 and 30 years old in good health and CMV-seronegative. The CDR3 loop is CASSPGRGANVLTF. In DNA form, the CDR3 reads TGTGCCAGCAGCCCGGGAAGGGGGGCCAACGTCCTGACTTTC.